This T cell receptor beta chain was recorded in a study of T cell repertoires in urothelial bladder cancer. V was pared by 4 bases and J by 4 bases, with 4 bases of the junction left unmatched. Germline V gene sequence: CDR1 LNHNV, CDR2 YYDKDF (reference sequence). The CDR3 covers 13 residues. Sequencing was performed with immunoSEQ multiplex PCR; in TCRdb, only in-frame clones are kept and a portion is missing. This table holds around 6,400 clones, about 64% found once. The chain carries TRBV15 and TRBJ2-7, with TRBD1 matching 7 bases. Source material: tumor-infiltrating cells from bladder cancer. The TCR was taken from a human donor with urothelial carcinoma. CDR3 protein: CATSKDRNYEQYF. In nucleotides, the CDR3 is TGTGCCACCAGCAAGGACAGGAATTACGAGCAGTACTTC.